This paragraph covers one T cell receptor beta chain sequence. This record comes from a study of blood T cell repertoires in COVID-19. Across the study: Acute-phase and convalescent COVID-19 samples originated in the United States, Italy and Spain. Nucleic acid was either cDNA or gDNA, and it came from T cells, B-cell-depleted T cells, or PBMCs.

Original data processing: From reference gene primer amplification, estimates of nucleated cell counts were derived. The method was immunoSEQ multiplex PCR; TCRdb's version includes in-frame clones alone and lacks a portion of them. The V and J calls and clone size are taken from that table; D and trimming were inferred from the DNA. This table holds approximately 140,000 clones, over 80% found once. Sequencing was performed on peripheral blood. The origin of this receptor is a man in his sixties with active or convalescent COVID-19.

The DNA for the CDR3 is TGTGCCAGCAGTGAAGAACACCAGAGCAATCAGCCCCAGCATTTT. Translating gives CASSEEHQSNQPQHF. The J gene is TRBJ1-5, the V gene TRBV6-1; D not certain. This CDR3 comprises 15 residues. Germline V gene data show CDR1 as MNHNS and CDR2 as SASEGT. Trimming took 1 base from V and 1 from J, leaving 8 bases between them.